A single sample is the source of the 5 T cell receptor beta chains below, sequenced in a study of cytomegalovirus exposure and HLA in healthy donors. The PCR contained 60 Vbeta and 13 Jbeta primers. Libraries were prepared by immunoSEQ multiplex PCR; TCRdb keeps only in-frame clonotypes and omits some of them. The profile shows 180,000 or so clones, 77% of them singletons. Material: PBMCs. Every receptor here comes from a man between 18 and 35 years old in good health and CMV-seronegative.

The chain couples TRBV7-2 to TRBJ1-1; tentative D call: TRBD1 (6 bases). Germline-derived CDR1 and CDR2 are SGHTA and FQGNSA. The CDR3 runs to 14 residues. Trimming took off 2 bases at V and 5 bases at J, with 12 bases between the two ends. The DNA for the CDR3 is TGTGCCAGCAGCTTACAGAGGGGGAGAACTGAAGCTTTCTTT. This encodes CASSLQRGRTEAFF.

This clone appeared a single time. The V and J genes are TRBV19 and TRBJ1-4; D call uncertain. V lost 6 bases and J 2 bases, leaving 13 bases between the germline ends. CDR1 LNHDA and CDR2 SQIVND come from the germline V gene (reference sequence). This CDR3 comprises 15 residues. CDR3 DNA: TGTGCCAGTAGGACGGGGTTTGCGACTAATGAAAAACTGTTTTTT. It encodes CASRTGFATNEKLFF.

The gene calls are TRBV7-9 and TRBJ2-3; 15 bases are a match to TRBD2. There are 16 residues in the CDR3. Germline CDR1 and CDR2: SEHNR and FQNEAQ (reference sequence). V trimming: 6 bases; J trimming: 5 bases; junction bases outside the gene matches: 6. The chain's CDR3 is CASSGLAGGPRDTQYF. Here the CDR3 DNA reads TGTGCCAGCAGTGGACTAGCGGGAGGGCCAAGAGATACGCAGTATTTT.

This rearrangement joins TRBV7-9 to TRBJ1-1, with D possibly matching TRBD1 (5 bases). The CDR3 has 15 amino acids. Germline V gives CDR1 SEHNR, CDR2 FQNEAQ (reference sequence). V lost 5 bases to trimming and J lost 0 bases, with 13 bases between them. The CDR3 bases are TGTGCCAGCAGCCTCCCGGGGGTCCTGAACACTGAAGCTTTCTTT. This gives the protein CASSLPGVLNTEAFF.

The chain links TRBV2 to TRBJ1-6, with D possibly TRBD1 on 5 matching bases. The ends were cut back, 3 bases at V and 7 bases at J, with 13 bases in the middle. The CDR3 has 15 amino acids. From germline, CDR1 is SNHLY and CDR2 FYNNEI. CDR3 nucleotide sequence: TGTGCCAGCAGTGATTGGGGCGCCGGGAATTCACCCCTCCACTTT. It is translated as CASSDWGAGNSPLHF.